Ten or more counts support the clone carrying this TCR beta chain. The antigen is unknown. The data were obtained in a study of T-cell reconstitution after alpha-beta-depleted transplantation in children. Findings and caveats of the study: It was newly produced T cells that mostly accounted for T-cell counts and diversity one year after transplant.

TCRbeta library construction was performed incorporating unique molecular identifiers. TCRdb passed the PCR reads through MiXCR, listing each CDR3 protein once. The sample gives about 260,000 distinct CDR3 sequences, around 7.5% of which show up once; approximately 6.3% is in the top ten. The CDR3 has 16 residues. Germline V lookup: CDR1 SGHRS, CDR2 YFSETQ. Trimming stripped 0 bases from V and 3 bases from J, with 16 bases between. The source material was PBMCs, mostly from graft donor cells, sampled 180 days after TCRalphabeta/CD19-depleted stem cell transplant. The rearrangement uses TRBV5-1 and TRBJ2-7; D might be TRBD1 or TRBD2, each matching 5 bases. The sequence derives from a male patient under 18 who had a stem cell transplant for acute lymphoblastic leukemia, so the T cells may come from the graft donor. In nucleotides, the CDR3 is TGCGCCAGCAGCTTGGCTAGGTACGGGACCGACTACGAGCAGTACTTC. Amino acids: CASSLARYGTDYEQYF.